The present entry profiles one T cell receptor (beta chain) with its context. As yet, its antigen is unknown. This sample is drawn from a study of T cell responses to AZD1222 COVID-19 vaccine. Notes on the study in general: Spike was spanned by vaccine-associated CD4 TCRs, which were dominant at 160-218 and 743-854. After the peak T cell response, and only then, were repertoires sampled. Donors were mostly white British, more females; clonal diversity possibly underestimated.

Repertoires were generated with immunoSEQ multiplex PCR, while TCRdb's copy carries only in-frame clones and drops some. The table shows roughly 33,000 clones, with around 78% occurring only once. It was second doses at about 4 or about 12 weeks that were pooled. The source is an adult who received the AZD1222 COVID-19 vaccine. The sample consisted of peripheral blood, taken 28 days after the second AZD1222 dose.

The CDR3 region has the DNA TGCAGCGTTGGCAGGATGAACACCGGGGAGCTGTTTTTT. This encodes CSVGRMNTGELFF. The V and J genes are TRBV29-1 and TRBJ2-2; no clear D. V lost 4 bases and J lost 1, with 7 bases in between. Germline-derived CDR1 and CDR2 are SQVTM and ANQGSEA. The CDR3 covers 13 residues.